The rows below give T cell receptor beta chains drawn from one sample of a study of Ad26.COV2.S vaccination and SARS-CoV-2 variants. Using immunoSEQ multiplex PCR, the repertoire was profiled, and TCRdb retains in-frame clones only, with some absent. The sample records approximately 420,000 clones, around nine tenths being singletons. The sample was peripheral blood, taken in a trial of Ad26.COV2.S vaccine versus placebo. The receptors originated from a person between 18 and 59 years old who received the Ad26.COV2.S COVID-19 vaccine or a placebo. CDR3s include the opening cysteine and the closing phenylalanine or tryptophan. D genes are given only for firm matches. Expanded clones get a size class; other rows say once, few or many, or leave the size out.

DNA: TGTGCCAGCAGCATGGACAGGGGGCAATACGAGCAGTACTTC; CDR3: CASSMDRGQYEQYF; V: TRBV7-2; J: TRBJ2-7; size: few; D: TRBD1
DNA: TGTGCCAGCAGTGAAGCTACTAGCGGGGGACTCTCCTACAATGAGCAGTTCTTC; CDR3: CASSEATSGGLSYNEQFF; V: TRBV6-1; J: TRBJ2-1; size: .; D: TRBD2
DNA: TGTGCCAGCAGCCCATTTTACACCGGGGAGCTGTTTTTT; CDR3: CASSPFYTGELFF; V: TRBV7-8; J: TRBJ2-2; size: .; D: .
DNA: TGTGCCAGCTCACCAGCTAGCGGGGCCGGAACCTACGAGCAGTACTTC; CDR3: CASSPASGAGTYEQYF; V: TRBV18; J: TRBJ2-7; size: once; D: TRBD2
DNA: TGTGCCAGCAGCGTAGAAGAGGGGTGGGGCTACACCTTC; CDR3: CASSVEEGWGYTF; V: TRBV9; J: TRBJ1-2; size: .; D: .
DNA: TGTGCCACCAGTGGGGGAAATAATTCACCCCTCCACTTT; CDR3: CATSGGNNSPLHF; V: TRBV24-1; J: TRBJ1-6; size: .; D: .
DNA: TGTGCCAGCAGCCAAGATCCAGGGCTGGGTGAAAAACTGTTTTTT; CDR3: CASSQDPGLGEKLFF; V: TRBV14; J: TRBJ1-4; size: .; D: .
DNA: TGCAGTGCTAGTCGTGGAGCGAACACCGGGGAGCTGTTTTTT; CDR3: CSASRGANTGELFF; V: TRBV20-1; J: TRBJ2-2; size: once; D: .
DNA: TGTGCTAGTGGCTACGACAGGGTTTCTGGCTACACCTTC; CDR3: CASGYDRVSGYTF; V: TRBV12-5; J: TRBJ1-2; size: .; D: TRBD1
DNA: TGTGCCAGCAGGAACGGGGGGGTTGGTCAGCCCCAGCATTTT; CDR3: CASRNGGVGQPQHF; V: TRBV6-5; J: TRBJ1-5; size: .; D: .
DNA: TGTGCCAGCAGCTTAGGTCGGGTCTCGAACACTGAAGCTTTCTTT; CDR3: CASSLGRVSNTEAFF; V: TRBV7-8; J: TRBJ1-1; size: .; D: .